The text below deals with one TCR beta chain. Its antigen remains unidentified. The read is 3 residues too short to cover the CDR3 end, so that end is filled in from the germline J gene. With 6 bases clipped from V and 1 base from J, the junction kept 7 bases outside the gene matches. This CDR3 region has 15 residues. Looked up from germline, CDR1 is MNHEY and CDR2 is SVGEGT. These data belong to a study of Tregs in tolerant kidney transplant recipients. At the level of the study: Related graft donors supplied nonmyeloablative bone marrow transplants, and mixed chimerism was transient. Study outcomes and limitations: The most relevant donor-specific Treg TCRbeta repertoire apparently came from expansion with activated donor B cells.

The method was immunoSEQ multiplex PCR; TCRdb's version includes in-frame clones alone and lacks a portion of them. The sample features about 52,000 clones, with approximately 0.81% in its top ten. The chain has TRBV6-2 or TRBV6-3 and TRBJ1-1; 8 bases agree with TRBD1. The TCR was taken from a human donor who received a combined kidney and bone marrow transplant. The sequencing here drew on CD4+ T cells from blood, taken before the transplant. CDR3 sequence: CASRSGQGKNTEAFF. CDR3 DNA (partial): TGTGCCAGCAGATCTGGACAGGGAAAGAACACTGAA.